The sequence of this T cell receptor (beta chain) was determined in a study of T cells in Graves' hyperthyroidism and ophthalmopathy. Across the study: Before treatment of any kind, peripheral blood was taken at initial diagnosis.

The CDR3 loop spans 13 amino acids. V was cut by 3 bases and J by 3 bases, with 9 bases left in between. The germline V gene has CDR1 GTSNPN and CDR2 SVGIG (reference sequence). TCR beta CDR3 region amplification was performed from RNA transcripts. Researchers ran a first-round RT-PCR on the TCR CDR3 using the HTBI primer set. Each CDR3 protein is one row after TCRdb ran MiXCR on the multiplex PCR reads. The sample shows 640,000 or so distinct CDR3 sequences, around 14% of them seen only once. This clonotype was counted ten times or more. The TCR sequence derives from a woman between 18 and 29 years old with Graves' ophthalmopathy. The chain joins TRBV30 to TRBJ1-5; D may be TRBD1 (6 bases). The source material was blood. CDR3 DNA sequence: TGTGCCTGGAGCCGGGACACCAATCAGCCCCAGCATTTT. Its translation is CAWSRDTNQPQHF. Complete variable domain (other parts from reference TRBV30 and TRBJ1-5): SQTIHQWPATLVQPVGSPLSLECTVEGTSNPNLYWYRQAAGRGLQLLFYSVGIGQISSEVPQNLSASRPQDRQFILSSKKLLLSDSGFYLCAWSRDTNQPQHFGDGTRLSIL.